The 10 T cell receptor beta chains below all came from one sample that was sequenced in a study of shared clonotypes between healthy human individuals. Sequencing used immunoSEQ multiplex PCR; TCRdb keeps in-frame clones, though not all of them. The sample records 850,000 to 1,200,000 clones, about 75% being singletons. Sequenced sample: memory CD4+ T cells sorted from blood. Subset reported: CD45RA-negative fraction. These receptors all come from a man between 18 and 29 years old in good health.

The genes are TRBV11-2 and TRBJ2-7; TRBD2 aligns across 7 bases. V trimming: 5 bases; J trimming: 0 bases; junction bases outside the gene matches: 7. The CDR3 consists of 15 residues. Germline V gives CDR1 SGHAT, CDR2 FQNNGV. CDR3 DNA sequence: TGTGCCAGCAGCCGAGCAGCGGGGAGCTCCTACGAGCAGTACTTC. Translating gives CASSRAAGSSYEQYF. Drawing the rest from reference TRBV11-2 and TRBJ2-7, the complete variable domain is EAGVAQSPRYKIIEKRQSVAFWCNPISGHATLYWYQQILGQGPKLLIQFQNNGVVDDSQLPKDRFSAERLKGVDSTLKIQPAKLEDSAVYLCASSRAAGSSYEQYFGPGTRLTVT.

V is TRBV5-4 and J is TRBJ2-2; D is undetermined. Trimming took 0 bases from V and 6 from J, leaving 3 bases between them. CDR1 and CDR2 (germline): SGHNT, YYREEE (reference sequence). CDR3 size: 12 residues. As DNA, the CDR3 is TGTGCCAGCAGCTTGGTCTCCGGGGAGCTGTTTTTT. This gives the protein CASSLVSGELFF.

The CDR3 is CASSRARRDVFF. CDR3 nucleotide sequence: TGTGCCAGCAGCCGGGCGCGGCGGGACGTGTTCTTC. The chain combines TRBV7-2 with TRBJ2-1; tentative D call: TRBD2 (6 bases). Germline CDR1 reads SGHTA; CDR2 reads FQGNSA. CDR3 length: 12 residues. Between the trimmed V and J ends, which lost 5 bases and 15 bases, there was a span of 17 bases.

The genes are TRBV2 and TRBJ2-7, with 8 positions matching TRBD1. J was trimmed by 3 bases and V by 7 bases; bases with no gene match: 5. Germline CDR1 reads SNHLY; CDR2 reads FYNNEI. The CDR3 loop spans 13 amino acids. The CDR3 sequence is CASKGTGDYEQYF. CDR3 bases: TGTGCCAGCAAGGGGACAGGTGACTACGAGCAGTACTTC.

This clone was seen a few times. The genes are TRBV5-1 and TRBJ2-7; the D gene could be TRBD1 or TRBD2 (6 bases each). Germline lookup yields CDR1 SGHRS and CDR2 YFSETQ. CDR3 length: 15 amino acids. Trimming removed 0 bases at V and 9 bases at J, with 19 bases between. In nucleotides, the CDR3 is TGCGCCAGCAGCTTGGAGGGGGGACACTCCCGCGGGCAGTACTTC. Protein: CASSLEGGHSRGQYF.

This clone was recorded only once. The same CDR3 arises from other DNA sequences in this sample as well. The CDR3 sequence is CASSIRGETQYF. The CDR3 DNA is TGTGCCAGTAGTATCCGGGGAGAGACCCAGTACTTC. The V and J genes are TRBV19 and TRBJ2-5; possibly TRBD2 for D (5 bases). Germline CDR1 and CDR2: LNHDA and SQIVND (reference sequence). The CDR3 extends over 12 amino acids. V shed 3 bases and J shed 4 bases, with 6 bases lying between them.

The chain links TRBV28 to TRBJ2-3; D not resolved. CDR3 length: 14 amino acids. Between the trimmed V and J ends, which lost 2 bases and 0 bases, there was a span of 6 bases. Germline CDR1 reads MDHEN; CDR2 reads SYDVKM. Written as DNA, the CDR3 is TGTGCCAGCAGTTTACCCCTAAGCACAGATACGCAGTATTTT. It is translated as CASSLPLSTDTQYF.

J is TRBJ1-1 and V is TRBV6-1, with unresolved D. This CDR3 has 13 residues. Trimming stripped 6 bases from V and 4 bases from J, with 12 bases between. The V gene's germline CDR1 is MNHNS and CDR2 SASEGT. CDR3 DNA: TGTGCCAGCAGAAAATCTCAGGCCACTGAAGCTTTCTTT. Translating it yields CASRKSQATEAFF.

In this sample, this clone turned up a few times. J is TRBJ2-7 and V is TRBV19; D might be TRBD2 (5 bases). The CDR3 spans 14 residues. Germline CDR1 reads LNHDA; CDR2 reads SQIVND (reference sequence). With 7 bases removed from V and 3 bases from J, the gap between germline ends came to 16 bases. The CDR3 sequence: CASNDPGTNYEQYF. The CDR3 DNA follows: TGTGCCAGTAATGACCCGGGAACCAACTACGAGCAGTACTTC.

This clone was seen a single time. This sequence joins TRBV5-4 and TRBJ1-1; 7 bases align to TRBD1. With 2 bases clipped from V and 1 base from J, the junction kept 2 bases outside the gene matches. CDR3 length: 14 amino acids. CDR1 is SGHNT and CDR2 is YYREEE in the germline V gene (reference sequence). The CDR3 DNA is TGTGCCAGCAGCTTACAGGGGTGGAACACTGAAGCTTTCTTT. Its protein product is CASSLQGWNTEAFF.